This TCR beta chain was identified in a study of regulatory T cells in long-lasting Graves disease. Across the study: The definition of persistent Graves' disease was over 5 years of antithyroid drugs with positive TSH receptor antibodies.

This clonotype was observed at least ten times. Its cognate antigen is unknown. Study-wide findings and caveats: Limited samples may have lowered accuracy. Comparison showed that persistent patients shared more public clonotypes (2,741) than new patients (approximately 870).

Regarding time point: persistent/refractory GD, antithyroid drugs over 5 years with positive TRAb. Making the TCR library involved RNA that had been extracted from PBMCs. An endocrinology department in Xi'an, China, supplied the patients. iRepertoire HTBI primers and Arm-PCR of CDR3 regions built TCR beta libraries. A single record per CDR3 protein comes from TCRdb applying MiXCR to the multiplex PCR reads. The sample has roughly 490,000 distinct CDR3 sequences; roughly 22% are singletons. The CDR3 contains 15 residues. Trimming removed 2 bases from V and 1 base from J, with 11 bases in between. Looked up from germline, CDR1 is MDHEN and CDR2 is SYDVKM.

This receptor was taken from a female donor with Graves disease. This sample comprised peripheral blood mononuclear cells (PBMCs), obtained when the disease was refractory, from a patient treated with antithyroid drugs. V usage is TRBV28 and J usage is TRBJ2-5; D gene ambiguous. CDR3 region: CASSLPPLSQETQYF. CDR3 DNA sequence: TGTGCCAGCAGTTTACCCCCTTTAAGCCAAGAGACCCAGTACTTC.